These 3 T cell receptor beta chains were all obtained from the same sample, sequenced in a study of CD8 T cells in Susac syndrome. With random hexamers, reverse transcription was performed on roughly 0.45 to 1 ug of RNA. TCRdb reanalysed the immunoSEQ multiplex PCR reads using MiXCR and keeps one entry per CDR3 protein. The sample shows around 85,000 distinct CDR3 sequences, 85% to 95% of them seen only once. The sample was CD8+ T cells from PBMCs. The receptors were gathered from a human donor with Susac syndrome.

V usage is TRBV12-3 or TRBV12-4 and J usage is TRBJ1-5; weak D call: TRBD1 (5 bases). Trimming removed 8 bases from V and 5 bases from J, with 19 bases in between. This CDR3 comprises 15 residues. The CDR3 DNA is TGTGCCAGCCAGCACCGTTGGCAGGGCGATCAGCCCCAGCATTTT. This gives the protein CASQHRWQGDQPQHF.

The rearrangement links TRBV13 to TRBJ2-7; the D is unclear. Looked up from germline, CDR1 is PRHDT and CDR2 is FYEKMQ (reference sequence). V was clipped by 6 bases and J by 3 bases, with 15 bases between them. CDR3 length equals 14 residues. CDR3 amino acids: CASRENPRNYEQYF. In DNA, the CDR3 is TGTGCCAGCAGAGAAAACCCCCGAAACTACGAGCAGTACTTC.

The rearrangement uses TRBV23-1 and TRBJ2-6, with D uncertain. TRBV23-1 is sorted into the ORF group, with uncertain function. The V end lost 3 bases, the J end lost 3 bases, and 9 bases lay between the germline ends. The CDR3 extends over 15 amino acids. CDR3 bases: TGCGCCAGCAGTCAGCCCCTTTTTGGGGCCAACGTCCTGACTTTC. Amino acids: CASSQPLFGANVLTF.